Shown below are 24 T cell receptor beta chains from a single sample sequenced in a study of blood T cell repertoires in COVID-19. The assay was immunoSEQ multiplex PCR, and TCRdb's table has in-frame clones only and misses some. The sample lists hundreds of thousands of clones, around 89% occurring once. The sequenced material came from PBMCs or T cells enriched from blood (not recorded which). These receptors were taken from a woman aged 18-29 years with acute COVID-19.

The chain combines TRBV4-3 with TRBJ2-1, with 10 bases lining up with TRBD2. J was trimmed by 4 bases and V by 8 bases; bases with no gene match: 8. The CDR3 loop spans 15 amino acids. The germline V gene has CDR1 LGHNA and CDR2 YSLEER. DNA for the CDR3: TGCGCCAGCGGGTCGGGGACTAGCGTGTACAATGAGCAGTTCTTC. It specifies CASGSGTSVYNEQFF.

The V and J genes are TRBV24-1 and TRBJ1-2; 9 nucleotides align to TRBD1. The CDR3 has 17 residues. Trimming removed 7 bases from V and 4 bases from J; junction bases left unmatched: 15. Germline V CDR1 and CDR2: KGHDR, SFDVKD. The CDR3 nucleotides are TGTGCCACCAGCCACCATCCGGGACAGGGTTCATTCTATGGCTACACCTTC. Translation: CATSHHPGQGSFYGYTF.

The CDR3 sequence is CASSPDRAVHEKLFF. The CDR3 DNA is TGTGCCAGCAGCCCTGACAGGGCGGTCCACGAAAAACTGTTTTTT. This chain links TRBV28 with TRBJ1-4; 7 bases agree with TRBD1. Germline V gives CDR1 MDHEN, CDR2 SYDVKM. V shed 6 bases and J 8 bases; nucleotides not matched to a gene: 12. The CDR3 contains 15 residues.

The chain has TRBV4-1 and TRBJ2-4; a possible D gene is TRBD1 (6 bases). V was clipped by 1 base and J by 0 bases, with 10 bases between them. CDR3 size: 16 residues. CDR1 and CDR2 (germline): MGHRA, YSYEKL. The CDR3 DNA follows: TGCGCCAGCAGCCAAGGGACAGTAATAGCCAAAAACATTCAGTACTTC. This encodes CASSQGTVIAKNIQYF.

The rearrangement links TRBV5-4 to TRBJ2-1; 10 bases are shared with TRBD2. After removal of 3 bases from V and 11 bases from J, the junction contained 11 bases not matched to a gene. CDR1 SGHNT and CDR2 YYREEE come from the germline V gene (reference sequence). The CDR3 is 15 amino acids. CDR3 region: CASSSPVLAGEKQFF. CDR3 coding DNA: TGTGCCAGCAGCTCGCCCGTGCTAGCGGGAGAGAAGCAGTTCTTC.

The chain employs TRBV2 and TRBJ2-5; D not resolved. Germline V gives CDR1 SNHLY, CDR2 FYNNEI. This CDR3 has 14 residues. Trimming pared 0 bases from V and 4 bases from J, leaving 9 bases between. The CDR3 spells CASSEALPGETQYF. The CDR3 coding sequence is TGTGCCAGCAGTGAAGCGCTTCCGGGAGAGACCCAGTACTTC. The full variable domain, in which reference TRBV2 and TRBJ2-5 provide the parts outside the CDR3, is EPEVTQTPSHQVTQMGQEVILRCVPISNHLYFYWYRQILGQKVEFLVSFYNNEISEKSEIFDDQFSVERPDGSNFTLKIRSTKLEDSAMYFCASSEALPGETQYFGPGTRLLVL.

V is TRBV24-1 and J is TRBJ2-7; D remains ambiguous. CDR1 and CDR2 (germline): KGHDR, SFDVKD. The V end was cut by 4 bases, the J end by 1 base, with 7 bases between. This CDR3 contains 13 residues. CDR3 in DNA: TGTGCCACCAGTGAATCCAGTTCCTACGAGCAGTACTTC. Its protein product is CATSESSSYEQYF.

J is TRBJ1-1 and V is TRBV6-5; a possible D gene is TRBD1 (6 bases). The V gene lost 5 bases and the J gene lost 11 bases, with 15 bases spanning the gap. Germline CDR1 reads MNHEY; CDR2 reads SVGAGI. The CDR3 runs 12 residues. DNA for the CDR3: TGTGCCAGCAGTAGGACAGTTTTCGACGCTTTCTTT. Its protein is CASSRTVFDAFF.

This rearrangement joins TRBV25-1 to TRBJ1-6, with D possibly matching TRBD1 (6 bases). This CDR3 is built from 16 residues. The germline V gene encodes CDR1 MGHDK and CDR2 SYGVNS. V was shortened by 2 bases and J by 7 bases, with 15 bases between the two germline ends. Written as DNA, the CDR3 is TGTGCCAGCAGTGAAGGTCCGGGGGGCCGCAATTCACCCCTCCACTTT. Its protein product is CASSEGPGGRNSPLHF.

The V gene is TRBV25-1, the J gene TRBJ2-7; D might be TRBD1 (6 bases). Trimming stripped 2 bases from V and 1 base from J, with 9 bases between. The CDR3 has 14 amino acids. CDR1 is MGHDK, CDR2 SYGVNS, per germline. The CDR3 sequence: CASSETGLSYEQYF. The CDR3 DNA reads as TGTGCCAGCAGTGAAACAGGGTTATCCTACGAGCAGTACTTC.

The J gene is TRBJ2-5, the V gene TRBV5-1; 12 bases match TRBD2. Germline-derived CDR1 and CDR2 are SGHRS and YFSETQ. V shed 1 base and J 0 bases; nucleotides not matched to a gene: 13. The CDR3 has 20 amino acids. CDR3 loop: CASSLFARLAGGAYQETQYF. The CDR3 nucleotides read TGCGCCAGCAGCTTGTTTGCTCGGCTAGCGGGAGGGGCCTACCAAGAGACCCAGTACTTC. Together with reference TRBV5-1 and TRBJ2-5, the CDR3 gives the full variable domain: KAGVTQTPRYLIKTRGQQVTLSCSPISGHRSVSWYQQTPGQGLQFLFEYFSETQRNKGNFPGRFSGRQFSNSRSEMNVSTLELGDSALYLCASSLFARLAGGAYQETQYFGPGTRLLVL.

The rearrangement links TRBV27 to TRBJ2-7; 12 positions agree with TRBD1. Germline CDR1 MNHEY, CDR2 SMNVEV (reference sequence). J lost 5 bases, V lost 8 bases, and 10 bases had no gene match. There are 15 residues in the CDR3. CDR3 loop: CASPPGDRGQDEQYF. CDR3 nucleotide sequence: TGTGCCAGCCCGCCGGGGGACAGGGGGCAGGACGAGCAGTACTTC.

The chain carries TRBV5-4 and TRBJ2-2, with TRBD2 as a possible D gene (7 bases). The CDR3 extends over 15 amino acids. Germline CDR1 reads SGHNT; CDR2 reads YYREEE (reference sequence). Trimming pared 4 bases from V and 6 bases from J, leaving 16 bases between. In nucleotides, the CDR3 is TGTGCCAGCAGCCGTGGGGGCGGGAGACCCGGGGAGCTGTTTTTT. It yields the protein CASSRGGGRPGELFF.

The chain couples TRBV30 to TRBJ1-1; D not resolved. Germline V gives CDR1 GTSNPN, CDR2 SVGIG (reference sequence). With 5 bases removed from V and 4 bases from J, the gap between germline ends came to 11 bases. CDR3 length: 12 amino acids. In DNA, the CDR3 is TGTGCCTGGGGCGAGTTATTCACTGAAGCTTTCTTT. Protein sequence: CAWGELFTEAFF.

The chain employs TRBV7-8 and TRBJ1-2; TRBD1 is a possible D gene (6 bases). Trimming took 0 bases from V and 5 from J, leaving 7 bases between them. The CDR3 has 13 residues. Germline V gene data show CDR1 as SGHVS and CDR2 as FQNEAQ. The CDR3 is CASSLAGQYGYTF. CDR3 DNA sequence: TGTGCCAGCAGCTTAGCAGGACAGTATGGCTACACCTTC.

J is TRBJ2-1 and V is TRBV9; 7 nucleotides line up with TRBD1. Germline values: CDR1 SGDLS, CDR2 YYNGEE. The CDR3 runs to 16 residues. The trim removed 0 bases at V and 1 base at J, leaving 4 bases unmatched. The CDR3 DNA follows: TGTGCCAGCAGCGTAGTAGGGGGCCGGTCCTACAATGAGCAGTTCTTC. Translating gives CASSVVGGRSYNEQFF.

The rearrangement links TRBV6-5 to TRBJ2-1; D gene uncertain. The CDR3 length is 14 residues. Trimming cost V 2 bases and J 9 bases, with 14 bases left between them. Germline CDR1 and CDR2: MNHEY and SVGAGI. This chain's CDR3 is CASSYSDHRREQFF. The CDR3 DNA reads TGTGCCAGCAGTTACAGCGACCACCGCCGTGAGCAGTTCTTC.

This chain uses TRBV5-1 with TRBJ2-7; 10 positions match TRBD2. Germline lookup yields CDR1 SGHRS and CDR2 YFSETQ. Trimming at V came to 4 bases and at J to 2 bases, leaving 6 bases not matched to a gene. The CDR3 has 15 residues. The DNA of the CDR3 is TGCGCCAGCAGCGTCGGGACTAGCGTCACCTACGAGCAGTACTTC. Translating it yields CASSVGTSVTYEQYF.

The rearrangement links TRBV4-3 to TRBJ2-1, with 7 bases fitting TRBD2. Trimming removed 0 bases from V and 3 bases from J; junction bases left unmatched: 8. Germline CDR1 reads LGHNA; CDR2 reads YSLEER. The CDR3 runs to 17 residues. DNA of the CDR3: TGCGCCAGCAGCCAAGATCTTGGCGGGAGACGCTACAATGAGCAGTTCTTC. It translates to CASSQDLGGRRYNEQFF.

The CDR3 nucleotides read TGTGCCACCAGTGATTTGGAGACAGAGAACACCGGGGAGCTGTTTTTT. Protein: CATSDLETENTGELFF. The chain links TRBV24-1 to TRBJ2-2; a possible D gene is TRBD1 (5 bases). V was cut by 0 bases and J by 1 base, with 8 bases left in between. Germline lookup yields CDR1 KGHDR and CDR2 SFDVKD. This CDR3 has 16 amino acids.

The V and J genes are TRBV11-2 and TRBJ2-1, with 10 positions matching TRBD2. The CDR3 extends over 16 amino acids. CDR1 and CDR2 from the germline V gene are SGHAT and FQNNGV. The V segment lost 4 bases and the J segment 6 bases; nucleotides outside the gene matches: 9. The CDR3: CASSSLAGVVGNEQFF. The CDR3 nucleotides read TGTGCCAGCAGCTCCCTAGCGGGAGTCGTGGGCAATGAGCAGTTCTTC. Filled out from reference TRBV11-2 and TRBJ2-1, the complete variable domain reads EAGVAQSPRYKIIEKRQSVAFWCNPISGHATLYWYQQILGQGPKLLIQFQNNGVVDDSQLPKDRFSAERLKGVDSTLKIQPAKLEDSAVYLCASSSLAGVVGNEQFFGPGTRLTVL.

In this sample, this clone turned up once. The chain carries TRBV15 and TRBJ1-4; D is possibly TRBD1 (5 bases). Trimming shortened V by 5 bases and J by 3 bases, and 13 bases separated the two germline ends. Germline-derived CDR1 and CDR2 are LNHNV and YYDKDF (reference sequence). The CDR3 sequence is 15 residues long. Here the CDR3 reads CATSSGGRSNEKLFF. In DNA, the CDR3 is TGTGCCACCAGCTCCGGGGGGAGATCTAATGAAAAACTGTTTTTT.

The gene calls are TRBV3-1 (or the pseudogene TRBV3-2) and TRBJ2-1, with no clear D. Deletions cut 1 base from V and 0 bases from J, with 10 bases between. There are 16 residues in the CDR3. The V gene's germline CDR1 is LGHDT and CDR2 YNNKEL (reference sequence). The CDR3 reads CASSQGSISSYNEQFF. The CDR3 DNA sequence: TGTGCCAGCAGCCAAGGTAGCATTAGCTCCTACAATGAGCAGTTCTTC.

The chain uses TRBV7-8 and TRBJ2-1, with TRBD2 matching over 16 bases. Germline CDR1 reads SGHVS; CDR2 reads FQNEAQ. The CDR3 sequence is 19 residues long. V dropped 5 bases and J dropped 4; count of bases not matched to a gene: 11. CDR3 protein: CASSIPGLAGGVSYNEQFF. The DNA of the CDR3 is TGTGCCAGCAGCATCCCGGGACTAGCGGGAGGGGTGTCGTACAATGAGCAGTTCTTC.